The clone carrying this T cell receptor beta chain has at least ten counts. No antigen is known for it. The V segment lost 0 bases and the J segment 4 bases; nucleotides outside the gene matches: 4. CDR1 is LGHDT and CDR2 is YNNKEL in the germline V gene (reference sequence). This CDR3 has 15 amino acids. The sample comes from a study of T-cell memory formation after mild COVID-19. Overall study results and limits: SARS-CoV-2 specificity was not confirmed for second-wave clones peaking on day 37. Some responding clones appeared in pre-infection memory, suggesting cross-reactive memory joined. Chiefly within CM and EM were the contracting CD4+ clones; CD8+ ones were within EMRA.

TCRdb reprocessed the 5' RACE reads via MiXCR and lists one record per CDR3 protein. This sample yields around 500,000 distinct CDR3 sequences, of which roughly 18% are seen a single time; roughly an eighth belongs to the top ten. V usage is TRBV3-1 and J usage is TRBJ1-2, with TRBD1 matching over 8 bases. This TCR came from an adult woman who had mild COVID-19 (a few samples of this study predate the infection). Cell type and time point are not known. Sequencing used PBMCs or a T cell subset sorted from them (not recorded which). The CDR3 DNA sequence: TGTGCCAGCAGCCAAGACAGGGGGCAAGGCTATGGCTACACCTTC. Its protein product is CASSQDRGQGYGYTF.